These 13 T cell receptor beta chains were all obtained from the same sample, sequenced in a study of cytomegalovirus exposure and HLA in healthy donors. Primers: 60 Vbeta forward and 13 Jbeta reverse. Clones were read by immunoSEQ multiplex PCR, and TCRdb kept only the in-frame ones, dropping some. Among around 130,000 clones listed, 60% to 80% were seen once. The sample consisted of PBMCs. All receptors come from a man aged 45-65 years in good health and CMV-seronegative.

The chain is built from TRBV5-1 and TRBJ1-1; the D gene is possibly TRBD1 (6 bases). The length of the CDR3 is 14 residues. Deletions cut 1 base from V and 5 bases from J, with 12 bases between. The germline V gene encodes CDR1 SGHRS and CDR2 YFSETQ. The CDR3 region is CASSLNREWTEAFF. In DNA form, the CDR3 reads TGCGCCAGCAGCTTGAACAGGGAGTGGACTGAAGCTTTCTTT. The entire variable domain, with the rest obtained from reference TRBV5-1 and TRBJ1-1, is as follows: KAGVTQTPRYLIKTRGQQVTLSCSPISGHRSVSWYQQTPGQGLQFLFEYFSETQRNKGNFPGRFSGRQFSNSRSEMNVSTLELGDSALYLCASSLNREWTEAFFGQGTRLTVV.

J is TRBJ2-5 and V is TRBV6-1, with 7 nucleotides matching TRBD1. The end of the DNA fits TRBJ2-7 better, so the J call may be wrong. The germline V gene encodes CDR1 MNHNS and CDR2 SASEGT. The CDR3 extends over 14 amino acids. CDR3 sequence (DNA): TGTGCCAGCAGTGTTAGACAGGGTGGGTACGAGCAGTACTTC. Translated: CASSVRQGGYEQYF.

The chain links TRBV2 to TRBJ2-7; the D gene is possibly TRBD2 (5 bases). The CDR3 covers 14 residues. Looked up from germline, CDR1 is SNHLY and CDR2 is FYNNEI. The V and J ends lost 5 bases and 3 bases respectively, with 14 bases between them. The CDR3 DNA reads as TGTGCCAGCAGTATTCTAGCCATCGACTACGAGCAGTACTTC. It encodes CASSILAIDYEQYF. The complete variable domain, with remaining parts taken from reference TRBV2 and TRBJ2-7, reads EPEVTQTPSHQVTQMGQEVILRCVPISNHLYFYWYRQILGQKVEFLVSFYNNEISEKSEIFDDQFSVERPDGSNFTLKIRSTKLEDSAMYFCASSILAIDYEQYFGPGTRLTVT.

This clone has a single count. The V call is TRBV7-8, the J call TRBJ1-1, with 9 bases matching TRBD1. Germline V CDR1 and CDR2: SGHVS, FQNEAQ. With 6 bases clipped from V and 5 bases from J, the junction kept 4 bases outside the gene matches. The CDR3 loop spans 13 amino acids. CDR3 sequence (DNA): TGTGCCAGCAGTGGACAGGGGAATACTGAAGCTTTCTTT. This encodes CASSGQGNTEAFF.

V is TRBV2 and J is TRBJ1-1; no reliable D call. Germline CDR1 is SNHLY and CDR2 is FYNNEI. This CDR3 contains 15 residues. V lost 6 bases and J lost 0, with 14 bases in between. The CDR3 DNA is TGTGCCAGCAGCCACCTTCTCGGGGTGAACACTGAAGCTTTCTTT. The encoded protein is CASSHLLGVNTEAFF.

This clone was observed a single time. V gene TRBV11-2 combines with J gene TRBJ2-7; D may be TRBD2 (6 bases). Germline lookup yields CDR1 SGHAT and CDR2 FQNNGV. This CDR3 comprises 16 residues. V lost 4 bases to trimming and J lost 6 bases, with 22 bases between them. CDR3: CASSSLRRLGRLEQYF. The CDR3 DNA sequence: TGTGCCAGCAGCTCCCTACGCCGACTAGGAAGGCTCGAGCAGTACTTC.

The CDR3 loop reads CASSGQGSGANVLTF. As DNA, the CDR3 is TGTGCCAGCAGCGGACAGGGCTCTGGGGCCAACGTCCTGACTTTC. The chain joins TRBV2 to TRBJ2-6; 8 bases align to TRBD1. Germline trimming cut 6 bases from V and 0 bases from J; bases unmatched to any gene: 1. Germline-derived CDR1 and CDR2 are SNHLY and FYNNEI. There are 15 residues in the CDR3.

This clone showed up just a few times. This chain connects TRBV28 to TRBJ2-7; 8 bases are shared with TRBD1. Per the germline V gene, CDR1 is MDHEN and CDR2 is SYDVKM. V was clipped by 5 bases and J by 3 bases; unmatched bases: 6. The CDR3 contains 14 residues. The CDR3 DNA is TGTGCCAGCAGTCCACCCGGGACAGGCTACGAGCAGTACTTC. Its translation is CASSPPGTGYEQYF. Drawing the rest from reference TRBV28 and TRBJ2-7, the complete variable domain is DVKVTQSSRYLVKRTGEKVFLECVQDMDHENMFWYRQDPGLGLRLIYFSYDVKMKEKGDIPEGYSVSREKKERFSLILESASTNQTSMYLCASSPPGTGYEQYFGPGTRLTVT.

This clone has just one count. The V call is TRBV6-4, the J call TRBJ2-1; 9 bases are a match to TRBD2. Germline assignment: CDR1 MRHNA and CDR2 SNTAGT. V lost 5 bases and J lost 6; bases outside the gene matches: 11. This CDR3 is 16 amino acids long. The CDR3 DNA sequence: TGTGCCAGCAGTAGCGGCGGGAGGGCCCCCCTCAATGAGCAGTTCTTC. It specifies CASSSGGRAPLNEQFF.

The table lists this clone with a few counts. The rearrangement uses TRBV7-2 and TRBJ2-1; D unclear. V lost 1 base to trimming and J lost 0 bases, with 13 bases between them. The germline CDR1 and CDR2 sequences are SGHTA and FQGNSA. The CDR3 has 17 amino acids. CDR3 sequence reads: CASSLGRRSGSYNEQFF. CDR3 in DNA: TGTGCCAGCAGCTTAGGGAGACGCAGTGGCTCCTACAATGAGCAGTTCTTC.

The chain joins TRBV10-3 to TRBJ2-1; 10 nucleotides agree with TRBD1. V shed 3 bases and J 6 bases; nucleotides not matched to a gene: 2. Germline V gene data show CDR1 as ENHRY and CDR2 as SYGVKD. This CDR3 has 14 amino acids. CDR3 sequence (DNA): TGTGCCATCAGTGACCGGACAGGGGGCAATGAGCAGTTCTTC. It is translated as CAISDRTGGNEQFF.

The rearrangement links TRBV11-2 to TRBJ2-7; D may be TRBD1 (6 bases). This CDR3 comprises 13 residues. Germline V gene lookup returns CDR1 SGHAT and CDR2 FQNNGV. Trimming removed 6 bases at V and 7 bases at J, with 16 bases between. The CDR3 DNA reads TGTGCCAGCAGACGTCCGGGACAAGTTGAGCAGTACTTC. This sequence encodes CASRRPGQVEQYF.

The chain uses TRBV27 and TRBJ2-7, with 7 positions matching TRBD2. The germline CDR1 and CDR2 sequences are MNHEY and SMNVEV (reference sequence). The CDR3 has 15 amino acids. Trimming took 2 bases from V and 2 from J; bases not matched to a gene: 6. CDR3 DNA: TGTGCCAGCAGTTTAACGGCGGGGGTGGCCTACGAGCAGTACTTC. Translated, it gives CASSLTAGVAYEQYF.